The 23 T cell receptor beta chains below were found in one sample sequenced in a study of blood T cells in healthy people across ages. Primers used in a second PCR of about 6 to 11 cycles were a sample-barcoded 5' primer and a J-beta primer mix. Using its own MiXCR run on the 5' RACE reads, TCRdb lists one record per CDR3 protein. The sample consists of around 600,000 distinct CDR3 sequences, 47% of them appearing once. Specimen: blood. These receptors all stem from a man at least 80 years old in good health.

V is TRBV7-8 and J is TRBJ1-1; D is undetermined. This CDR3 spans 14 amino acids. Trimming removed 0 bases at V and 0 bases at J, with 5 bases between. The germline V gene encodes CDR1 SGHVS and CDR2 FQNEAQ. The CDR3 sequence is CASSLALLNTEAFF. The CDR3 DNA follows: TGTGCCAGCAGCTTAGCGCTACTGAACACTGAAGCTTTCTTT.

This chain joins TRBV12-3 or TRBV12-4 and TRBJ2-1; 7 bases align to TRBD1. The J call is in doubt because the DNA end fits TRBJ2-7 better. This CDR3 spans 14 amino acids. CDR3 bases: TGTGCCAGCAGTTGGACAGGTGGAAGTAATGAGCAGTACTTC. Protein sequence: CASSWTGGSNEQYF.

This chain joins TRBV7-2 and TRBJ2-1; the match to TRBD2 covers 7 bases. The CDR3 sequence is 16 residues long. CDR1 and CDR2 from the germline V gene are SGHTA and FQGNSA. With V trimmed by 4 bases and J by 2 bases, 8 bases remained unmatched. For the CDR3, the DNA is TGTGCCAGCAGCTCCACCATCAGCGGGGCCTACAATGAGCAGTTCTTC. Protein sequence: CASSSTISGAYNEQFF.

This chain joins TRBV7-2 and TRBJ2-5, with 8 bases fitting TRBD1. With 3 bases clipped from V and 7 bases from J, the junction kept 7 bases outside the gene matches. This CDR3 has 14 amino acids. Germline values: CDR1 SGHTA, CDR2 FQGNSA. The CDR3, as DNA: TGTGCCAGCAGCTTCGGACAGGGCAGAGGGACCCAGTACTTC. Protein: CASSFGQGRGTQYF.

This clonotype came up a few times. The chain uses TRBV7-2 and TRBJ1-2; TRBD1 agrees at 7 bases. This CDR3 has 15 residues. Germline-derived CDR1 and CDR2 are SGHTA and FQGNSA. V dropped 5 bases and J dropped 13; count of bases not matched to a gene: 19. DNA of the CDR3: TGTGCCAGCAGCGCCGAGAATCAAGCGACAGGGCCTACCACCTTC. Its protein is CASSAENQATGPTTF.

This clonotype was seen repeatedly, ten times or more. This chain uses TRBV6-6 with TRBJ2-5; the D gene is possibly TRBD1 (5 bases). The CDR3 totals 13 residues. CDR1 and CDR2 from the germline V gene are MNHNY and SVGAGI (reference sequence). V lost 3 bases and J 1 base, leaving 6 bases between the germline ends. The CDR3 sequence is CASSYTGQETQYF. CDR3 sequence (DNA): TGTGCCAGCAGTTATACAGGCCAAGAGACCCAGTACTTC.

This clonotype was counted between two and nine times. The rearrangement uses TRBV5-1 and TRBJ2-5, with no clear D. CDR3 length: 15 residues. The V end was cut by 0 bases, the J end by 2 bases, with 11 bases between. Germline CDR1 SGHRS, CDR2 YFSETQ. CDR3 loop: CASSLGGIRQETQYF. CDR3 sequence (DNA): TGCGCCAGCAGCTTGGGGGGAATCCGACAAGAGACCCAGTACTTC.

The V and J genes are TRBV10-3 and TRBJ2-3; 7 nucleotides match TRBD1. This CDR3 region has 15 residues. Germline V gene sequence: CDR1 ENHRY, CDR2 SYGVKD. The V and J ends lost 4 bases and 0 bases, in that order; junction bases with no gene match: 4. DNA for the CDR3: TGTGCCATCAGTGGACAGGGTTCTAGCACAGATACGCAGTATTTT. It yields the protein CAISGQGSSTDTQYF.

The count of this clonotype is one. This chain links TRBV5-1 with TRBJ2-1; 10 nucleotides agree with TRBD2. Germline loops: CDR1 SGHRS, CDR2 YFSETQ. V was clipped by 0 bases and J by 9 bases; unmatched bases: 9. The CDR3 is made up of 16 amino acids. CDR3 loop: CASSLDGAGGPVEQFF. The CDR3 region has the DNA TGCGCCAGCAGCTTGGACGGAGCGGGAGGGCCCGTTGAGCAGTTCTTC. The full variable domain, in which reference TRBV5-1 and TRBJ2-1 provide the parts outside the CDR3, is KAGVTQTPRYLIKTRGQQVTLSCSPISGHRSVSWYQQTPGQGLQFLFEYFSETQRNKGNFPGRFSGRQFSNSRSEMNVSTLELGDSALYLCASSLDGAGGPVEQFFGPGTRLTVL.

This clonotype was detected only a few times. V and J are TRBV20-1 and TRBJ2-4; the match to TRBD2 covers 11 bases. The J call may be mistaken, given a closer DNA end match to TRBJ2-7. From germline, CDR1 is DFQATT and CDR2 SNEGSKA (reference sequence). The CDR3 runs 13 residues. Here the CDR3 DNA reads TGCAGTGCCCGACTAGCGGGAAGAAACGAGCAGTACTTC. The encoded protein is CSARLAGRNEQYF.

The chain employs TRBV10-3 and TRBJ1-5; D may be TRBD1 (5 bases). CDR1 and CDR2 from the germline V gene are ENHRY and SYGVKD. This CDR3 contains 15 residues. Deletions cut 2 bases from V and 3 bases from J, with 11 bases between. The DNA of the CDR3 is TGTGCCATCAGTGAGAGGTCAGGGTTCAATCAGCCCCAGCATTTT. It encodes CAISERSGFNQPQHF.

Written as DNA, the CDR3 is TGTGCCACCAGTGGTCAGGGGGCGCGAGGCTACACCTTC. Protein sequence: CATSGQGARGYTF. The V and J genes are TRBV24-1 and TRBJ1-2, with 8 bases fitting TRBD1. The CDR3 spans 13 residues. The V gene's germline CDR1 is KGHDR and CDR2 SFDVKD. After removal of 5 bases from V and 8 bases from J, the junction contained 6 bases not matched to a gene.

J is TRBJ1-2 and V is TRBV4-3, with TRBD1 matching over 10 bases. The CDR3 totals 13 residues. The germline CDR1 and CDR2 sequences are LGHNA and YSLEER. V trimming: 3 bases; J trimming: 8 bases; junction bases outside the gene matches: 3. CDR3 residues: CASSHGQGGGYTF. The CDR3 region has the DNA TGCGCCAGCAGCCACGGACAGGGGGGAGGCTACACCTTC.

The chain employs TRBV18 and TRBJ2-5; D unclear. This CDR3 has 15 residues. Trimming left V 2 bases short and J 4 bases short, with 14 bases between. Germline V CDR1 and CDR2: KGHSH, LQKENI. In nucleotides, the CDR3 is TGTGCCAGCTCACCATTAACTTCGACGCGAGAGACCCAGTACTTC. It is translated as CASSPLTSTRETQYF. Filled out from reference TRBV18 and TRBJ2-5, the complete variable domain reads NAGVMQNPRHLVRRRGQEARLRCSPMKGHSHVYWYRQLPEEGLKFMVYLQKENIIDESGMPKERFSAEFPKEGPSILRIQQVVRGDSAAYFCASSPLTSTRETQYFGPGTRLLVL.

The CDR3 DNA reads TGTGCCAGCAGCACAGACGGGGGCTCCTACTCAAGAGAGACCCAGTACTTC. It encodes CASSTDGGSYSRETQYF. The chain recombines TRBV9 with TRBJ2-5, with D perhaps given as TRBD1 or TRBD2 (6 bases each). Trimming removed 4 bases at V and 4 bases at J, with 23 bases between. CDR3 length: 17 amino acids. Germline CDR1 is SGDLS and CDR2 is YYNGEE.

Only one count was recorded for this clonotype. The J gene is TRBJ1-6, the V gene TRBV7-9; 9 bases map to TRBD1. V was pared by 10 bases and J by 7 bases, with 14 bases of the junction left unmatched. Germline CDR1 is SEHNR and CDR2 is FQNEAQ (reference sequence). The CDR3 contains 16 residues. The CDR3 region is CATETGGRSKNSPLHF. In DNA, the CDR3 is TGTGCCACCGAAACAGGGGGCAGGTCGAAAAATTCACCCCTCCACTTT.

The chain uses TRBV10-2 and TRBJ2-7; 9 bases fit TRBD1. This CDR3 comprises 15 residues. Germline CDR1 reads WSHSY; CDR2 reads SAAADI. V was clipped by 8 bases and J by 4 bases; unmatched bases: 12. The DNA for the CDR3 is TGCGCCAGCTCGGGACAGGGAGGCAAAGGTTACGAGCAGTACTTC. The encoded protein is CASSGQGGKGYEQYF.

This clonotype was observed a few times. The gene calls are TRBV12-3 or TRBV12-4 and TRBJ2-1, with D tentatively TRBD1 (6 bases). The germline V and J ends were trimmed by 3 bases and 6 bases, with 9 bases remaining between them. CDR3 length equals 13 residues. In DNA, the CDR3 is TGTGCCAGCAGTTTTACAGGGACCAATGAGCAGTTCTTC. It codes for CASSFTGTNEQFF.

This clonotype was counted only a few times. The V call is TRBV20-1, the J call TRBJ2-4, with 8 bases that match TRBD1. CDR1 DFQATT and CDR2 SNEGSKA come from the germline V gene (reference sequence). There are 14 residues in the CDR3. Trimming removed 3 bases from V and 6 bases from J; junction bases left unmatched: 7. CDR3 protein: CSASLQGVGNIQYF. The CDR3 DNA reads as TGCAGTGCTAGCCTACAGGGGGTGGGAAACATTCAGTACTTC.

The genes are TRBV20-1 and TRBJ1-5; the D is unclear. This CDR3 region has 13 residues. V was trimmed by 0 bases and J by 3 bases, leaving 6 bases between them. Germline loops: CDR1 DFQATT, CDR2 SNEGSKA (reference sequence). CDR3 amino acids: CSARDTANQPQHF. For the CDR3, the DNA is TGCAGTGCTAGAGATACAGCCAATCAGCCCCAGCATTTT.

The chain links TRBV6-5 to TRBJ1-3; the match to TRBD1 covers 8 bases. V lost 0 bases to trimming and J lost 0 bases; unmatched junction nucleotides: 4. The CDR3 covers 17 residues. Per germline, CDR1 MNHEY and CDR2 SVGAGI. The DNA for the CDR3 is TGTGCCAGCAGTTACTCTACAGGGGGATACTCTGGAAACACCATATATTTT. This sequence encodes CASSYSTGGYSGNTIYF.

The rearrangement links TRBV7-3 to TRBJ1-2; 9 nucleotides agree with TRBD1. This CDR3 is 15 amino acids long. The germline gives CDR1 SGHTA, CDR2 FQGTGA. V gave up 5 bases and J gave up 6 bases; unmatched junction bases: 10. CDR3 nucleotides: TGTGCCAGCAGCCCTACGGACAGGGGTGAGGATGGCTACACCTTC. The encoded protein is CASSPTDRGEDGYTF. Full variable domain (outside the CDR3, taken from reference TRBV7-3 and TRBJ1-2): GAGVSQTPSNKVTEKGKYVELRCDPISGHTALYWYRQSLGQGPEFLIYFQGTGAADDSGLPNDRFFAVRPEGSVSTLKIQRTERGDSAVYLCASSPTDRGEDGYTFGSGTRLTVV.

The V call is TRBV2, the J call TRBJ2-7, with D tentatively TRBD2 (6 bases). The V end was cut by 4 bases, the J end by 7 bases, with 14 bases between. This CDR3 comprises 13 residues. Per the germline V gene, CDR1 is SNHLY and CDR2 is FYNNEI. CDR3 coding DNA: TGTGCCAGCAGTGGGAGGGAGGAAGGTGAGCAGTACTTC. This sequence encodes CASSGREEGEQYF.